This T cell receptor (beta chain) was identified during a study of Ad26.COV2.S vaccination and SARS-CoV-2 variants. V shed 1 base and J shed 1 base, with 14 bases lying between them. The CDR3 is 16 residues long. Germline loops: CDR1 SGHKS, CDR2 YYEKEE (reference sequence). Sequencing used immunoSEQ multiplex PCR; TCRdb keeps in-frame clones, though not all of them. The repertoire holds about 350,000 clones, with about 90% as singletons. Sample: peripheral blood, taken after recovery from COVID-19. The chain uses TRBV5-5 and TRBJ1-1; D remains unclear. This sequence was found in a human donor who had recovered from COVID-19. Here the CDR3 reads CASSLPNGRANTEAFF. CDR3 coding DNA: TGTGCCAGCAGCTTGCCAAATGGGAGGGCGAACACTGAAGCTTTCTTT.